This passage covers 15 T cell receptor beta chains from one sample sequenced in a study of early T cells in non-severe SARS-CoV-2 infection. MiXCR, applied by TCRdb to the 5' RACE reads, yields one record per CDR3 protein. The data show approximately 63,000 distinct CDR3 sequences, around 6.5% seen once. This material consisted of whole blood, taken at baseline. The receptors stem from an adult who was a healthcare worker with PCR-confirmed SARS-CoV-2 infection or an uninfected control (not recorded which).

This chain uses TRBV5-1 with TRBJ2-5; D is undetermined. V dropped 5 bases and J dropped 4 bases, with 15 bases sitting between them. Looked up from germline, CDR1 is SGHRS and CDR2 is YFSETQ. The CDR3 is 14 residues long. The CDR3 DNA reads TGCGCCAGCAGGGTCAGCAATAGGAGAGAGACCCAGTACTTC. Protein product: CASRVSNRRETQYF.

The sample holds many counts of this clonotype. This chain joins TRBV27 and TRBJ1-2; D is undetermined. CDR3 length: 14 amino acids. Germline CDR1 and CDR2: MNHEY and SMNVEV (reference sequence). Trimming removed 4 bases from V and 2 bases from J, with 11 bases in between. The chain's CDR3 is CASSSPMRNYGYTF. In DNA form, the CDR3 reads TGTGCCAGCAGTTCCCCGATGAGGAACTATGGCTACACCTTC.

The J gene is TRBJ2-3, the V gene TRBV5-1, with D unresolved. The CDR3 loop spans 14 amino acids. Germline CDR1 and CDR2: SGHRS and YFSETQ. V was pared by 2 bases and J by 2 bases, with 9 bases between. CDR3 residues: CASSLGSNTDTQYF. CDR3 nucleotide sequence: TGCGCCAGCAGCTTAGGCAGTAACACAGATACGCAGTATTTT. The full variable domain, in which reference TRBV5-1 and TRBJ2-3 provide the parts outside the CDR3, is KAGVTQTPRYLIKTRGQQVTLSCSPISGHRSVSWYQQTPGQGLQFLFEYFSETQRNKGNFPGRFSGRQFSNSRSEMNVSTLELGDSALYLCASSLGSNTDTQYFGPGTRLTVL.

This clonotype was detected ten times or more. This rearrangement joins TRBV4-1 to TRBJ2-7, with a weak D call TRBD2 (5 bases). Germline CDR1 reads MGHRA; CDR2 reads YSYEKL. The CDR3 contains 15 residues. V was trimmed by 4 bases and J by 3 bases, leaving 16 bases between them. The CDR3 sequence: CASSREGGLHYEQYF. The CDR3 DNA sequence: TGCGCCAGCAGCCGAGAGGGTGGTCTTCACTACGAGCAGTACTTC.

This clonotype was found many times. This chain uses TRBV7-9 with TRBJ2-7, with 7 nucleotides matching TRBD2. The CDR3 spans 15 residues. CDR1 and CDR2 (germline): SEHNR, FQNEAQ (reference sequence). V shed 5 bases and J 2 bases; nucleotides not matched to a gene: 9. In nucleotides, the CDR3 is TGTGCCAGCAGCGATCATAGCGGGTTTCCCTACGAGCAGTACTTC. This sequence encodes CASSDHSGFPYEQYF.

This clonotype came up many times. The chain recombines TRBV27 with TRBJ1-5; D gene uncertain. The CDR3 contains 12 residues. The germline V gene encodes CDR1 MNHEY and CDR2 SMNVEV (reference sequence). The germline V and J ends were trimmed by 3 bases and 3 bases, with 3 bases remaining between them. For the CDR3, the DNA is TGTGCCAGCAGTTTCCCCAATCAGCCCCAGCATTTT. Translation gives CASSFPNQPQHF.

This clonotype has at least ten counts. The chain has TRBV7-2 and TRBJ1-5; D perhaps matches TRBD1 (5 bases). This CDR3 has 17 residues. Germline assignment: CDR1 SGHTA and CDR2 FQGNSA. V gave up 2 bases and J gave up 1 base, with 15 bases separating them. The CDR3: CASSLLLGVQSNQPQHF. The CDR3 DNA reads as TGTGCCAGCAGCTTACTCCTGGGGGTTCAAAGCAATCAGCCCCAGCATTTT.

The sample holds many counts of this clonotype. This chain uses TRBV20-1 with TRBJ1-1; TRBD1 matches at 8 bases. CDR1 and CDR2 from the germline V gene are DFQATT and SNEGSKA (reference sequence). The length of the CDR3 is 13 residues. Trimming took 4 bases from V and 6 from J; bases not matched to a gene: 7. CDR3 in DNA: TGCAGTGCTACACAGGGGGGGGAGCCTGAAGCTTTCTTT. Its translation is CSATQGGEPEAFF.

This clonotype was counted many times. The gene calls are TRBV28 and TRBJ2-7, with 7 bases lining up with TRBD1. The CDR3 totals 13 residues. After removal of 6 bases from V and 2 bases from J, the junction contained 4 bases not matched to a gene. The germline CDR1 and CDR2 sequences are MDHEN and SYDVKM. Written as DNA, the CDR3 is TGTGCCAGCAGACGGGACAGCCCCTACGAGCAGTACTTC. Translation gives CASRRDSPYEQYF.

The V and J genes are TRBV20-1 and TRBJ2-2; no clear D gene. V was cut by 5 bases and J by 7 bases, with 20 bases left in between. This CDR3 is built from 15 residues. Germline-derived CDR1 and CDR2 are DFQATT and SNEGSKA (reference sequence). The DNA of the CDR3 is TGCAGTGCTCCCAAGATCAACAGTGGGATCGGGGAGCTGTTTTTT. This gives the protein CSAPKINSGIGELFF.

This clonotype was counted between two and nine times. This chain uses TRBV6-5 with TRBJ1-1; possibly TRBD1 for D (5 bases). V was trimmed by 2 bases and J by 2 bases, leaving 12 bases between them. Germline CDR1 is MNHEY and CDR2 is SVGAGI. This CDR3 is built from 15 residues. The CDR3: CASSYRYRRNTEAFF. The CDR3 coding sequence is TGTGCCAGCAGTTACCGCTACAGGAGAAACACTGAAGCTTTCTTT.

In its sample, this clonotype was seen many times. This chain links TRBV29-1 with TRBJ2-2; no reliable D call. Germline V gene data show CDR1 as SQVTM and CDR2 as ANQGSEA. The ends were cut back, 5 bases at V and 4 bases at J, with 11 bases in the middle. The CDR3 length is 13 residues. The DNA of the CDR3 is TGCAGCGTTCGAGTATTAGCCACCGGGGAGCTGTTTTTT. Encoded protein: CSVRVLATGELFF.

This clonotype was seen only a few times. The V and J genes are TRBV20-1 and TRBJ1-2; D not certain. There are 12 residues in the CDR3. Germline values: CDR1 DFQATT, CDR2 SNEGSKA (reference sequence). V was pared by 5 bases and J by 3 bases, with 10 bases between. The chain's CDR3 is CSAPGRHYGYTF. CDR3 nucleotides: TGCAGTGCTCCCGGCCGCCACTATGGCTACACCTTC.

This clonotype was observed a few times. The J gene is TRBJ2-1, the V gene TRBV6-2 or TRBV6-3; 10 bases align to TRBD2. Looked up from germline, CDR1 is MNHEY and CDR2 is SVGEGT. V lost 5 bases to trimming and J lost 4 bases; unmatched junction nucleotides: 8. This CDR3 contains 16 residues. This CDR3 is CASSKPSGRAYNEQFF. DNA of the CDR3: TGTGCCAGCAGTAAACCAAGCGGGAGGGCGTACAATGAGCAGTTCTTC.

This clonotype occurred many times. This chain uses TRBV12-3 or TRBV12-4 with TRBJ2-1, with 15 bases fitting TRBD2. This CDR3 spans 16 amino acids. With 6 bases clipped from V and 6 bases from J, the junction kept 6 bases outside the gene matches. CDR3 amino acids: CASRGLAGGRVNEQFF. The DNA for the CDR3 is TGTGCCAGCAGGGGACTAGCGGGAGGCCGAGTCAATGAGCAGTTCTTC.